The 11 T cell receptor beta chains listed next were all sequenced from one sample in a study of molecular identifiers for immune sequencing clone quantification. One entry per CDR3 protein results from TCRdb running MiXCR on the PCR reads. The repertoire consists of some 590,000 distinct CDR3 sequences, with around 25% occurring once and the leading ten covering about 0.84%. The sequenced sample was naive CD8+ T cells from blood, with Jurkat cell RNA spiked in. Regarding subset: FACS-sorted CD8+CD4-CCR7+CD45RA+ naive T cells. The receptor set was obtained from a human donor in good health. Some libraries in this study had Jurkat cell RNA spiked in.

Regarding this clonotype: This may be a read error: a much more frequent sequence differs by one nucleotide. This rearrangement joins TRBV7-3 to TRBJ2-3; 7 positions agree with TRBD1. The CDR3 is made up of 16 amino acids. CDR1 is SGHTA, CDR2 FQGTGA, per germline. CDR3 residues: CASSPPGQERTDTRYF. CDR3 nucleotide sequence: TGTGCCAGCAGCCCTCCTGGACAGGAACGCACAGATACGCGGTATTTT.

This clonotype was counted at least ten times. CDR3 sequence (DNA): TGTGCCAGCAGCCAAGGGACAGGAACTAATCAGCCCCAGCATTTT. Its protein is CASSQGTGTNQPQHF. The rearrangement joins TRBV5-6 to TRBJ1-5; 8 bases are a match to TRBD1. Germline CDR1 SGHDT, CDR2 YYEEEE. The CDR3 runs to 15 residues. The V segment lost 4 bases and the J segment 4 bases; nucleotides outside the gene matches: 7.

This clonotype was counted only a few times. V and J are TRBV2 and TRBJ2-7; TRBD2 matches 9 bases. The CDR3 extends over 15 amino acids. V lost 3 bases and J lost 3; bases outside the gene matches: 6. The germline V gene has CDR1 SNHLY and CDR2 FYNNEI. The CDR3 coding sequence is TGTGCCAGCAGTGAGGTCGGTAGCGGGAGCTACGAGCAGTACTTC. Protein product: CASSEVGSGSYEQYF. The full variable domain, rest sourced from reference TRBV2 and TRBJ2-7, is EPEVTQTPSHQVTQMGQEVILRCVPISNHLYFYWYRQILGQKVEFLVSFYNNEISEKSEIFDDQFSVERPDGSNFTLKIRSTKLEDSAMYFCASSEVGSGSYEQYFGPGTRLTVT.

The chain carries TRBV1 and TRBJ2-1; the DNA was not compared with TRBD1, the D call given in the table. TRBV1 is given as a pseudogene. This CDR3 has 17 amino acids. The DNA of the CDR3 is TGCACCAGCAGCCTCATCTTGCGCCTAGCCCAGAACAATGAGCAGTTCTTC. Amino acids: CTSSLILRLAQNNEQFF.

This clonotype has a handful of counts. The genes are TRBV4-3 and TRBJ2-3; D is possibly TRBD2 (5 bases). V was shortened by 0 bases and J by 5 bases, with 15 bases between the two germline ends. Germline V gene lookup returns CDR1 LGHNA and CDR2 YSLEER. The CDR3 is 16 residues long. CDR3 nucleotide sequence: TGCGCCAGCAGCCAAGAGTTAGGCCCCGGGGAAGATACGCAGTATTTT. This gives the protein CASSQELGPGEDTQYF.

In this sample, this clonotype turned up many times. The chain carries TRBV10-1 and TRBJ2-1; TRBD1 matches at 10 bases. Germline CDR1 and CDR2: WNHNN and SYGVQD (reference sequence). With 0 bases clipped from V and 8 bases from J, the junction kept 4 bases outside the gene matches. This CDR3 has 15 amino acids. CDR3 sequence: CASSESWGQGHEQFF. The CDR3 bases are TGCGCCAGCAGTGAGTCGTGGGGACAGGGGCATGAGCAGTTCTTC.

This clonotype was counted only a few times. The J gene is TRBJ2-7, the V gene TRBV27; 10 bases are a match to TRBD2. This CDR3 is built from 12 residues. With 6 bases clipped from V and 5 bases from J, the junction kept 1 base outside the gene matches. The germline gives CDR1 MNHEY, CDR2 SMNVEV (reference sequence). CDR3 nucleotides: TGTGCCAGCAGAGGACTAGCGGACGAGCAGTACTTC. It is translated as CASRGLADEQYF.

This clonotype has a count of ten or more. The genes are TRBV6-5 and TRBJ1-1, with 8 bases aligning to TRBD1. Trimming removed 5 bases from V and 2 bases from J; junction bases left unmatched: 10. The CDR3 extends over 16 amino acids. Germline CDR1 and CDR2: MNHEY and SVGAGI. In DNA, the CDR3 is TGTGCCAGCAGTCACCCGTCGGACAGGGTTAACACTGAAGCTTTCTTT. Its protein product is CASSHPSDRVNTEAFF.

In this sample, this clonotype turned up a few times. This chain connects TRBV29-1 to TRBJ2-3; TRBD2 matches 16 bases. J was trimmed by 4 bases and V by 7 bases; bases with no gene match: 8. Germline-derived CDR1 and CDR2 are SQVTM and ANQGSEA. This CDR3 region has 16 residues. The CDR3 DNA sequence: TGCAGCGGGCGGGGACTAGCGGGAGGGAGCGCAGATACGCAGTATTTT. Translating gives CSGRGLAGGSADTQYF.

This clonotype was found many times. The CDR3 nucleotides are TGCAGCGTTGACCAGGGGGCCAAAGATACGCAGTATTTT. This codes for CSVDQGAKDTQYF. The chain joins TRBV29-1 to TRBJ2-3, with TRBD1 identical over 8 bases. CDR3 length: 13 residues. Germline V CDR1 and CDR2: SQVTM, ANQGSEA. V gave up 3 bases and J gave up 5 bases; unmatched junction bases: 4.

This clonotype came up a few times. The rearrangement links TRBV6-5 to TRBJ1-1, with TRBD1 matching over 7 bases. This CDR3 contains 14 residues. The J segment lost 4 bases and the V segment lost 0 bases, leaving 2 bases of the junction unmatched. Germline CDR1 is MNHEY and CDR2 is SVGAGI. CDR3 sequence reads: CASSYSQGVTEAFF. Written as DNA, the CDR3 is TGTGCCAGCAGTTACTCTCAGGGGGTCACTGAAGCTTTCTTT.